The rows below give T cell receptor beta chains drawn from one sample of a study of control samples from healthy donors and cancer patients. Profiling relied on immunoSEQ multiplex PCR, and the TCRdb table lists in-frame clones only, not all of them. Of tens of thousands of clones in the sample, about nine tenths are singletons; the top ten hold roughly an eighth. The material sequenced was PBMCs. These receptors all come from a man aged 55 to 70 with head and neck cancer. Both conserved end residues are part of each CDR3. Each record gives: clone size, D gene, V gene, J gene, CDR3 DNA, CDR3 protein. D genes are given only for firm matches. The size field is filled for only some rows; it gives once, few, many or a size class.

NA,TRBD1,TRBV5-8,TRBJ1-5,TGTGCCAGCAGCTTGACAGGGGAATATCAGCCCCAGCATTTT,CASSLTGEYQPQHF
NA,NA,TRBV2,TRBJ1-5,TGTGCCAGCAGGGGGCAGCGTGGAAGCAATCAGCCCCAGCATTTT,CASRGQRGSNQPQHF
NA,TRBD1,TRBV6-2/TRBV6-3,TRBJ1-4,TGTGCCAGCAGTTACTCCCCTTTGGACAGGGACGAAAAACTGTTTTTT,CASSYSPLDRDEKLFF
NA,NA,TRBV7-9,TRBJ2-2,TGTGCCAGCAGCTTAGATGGGGGACCCACCGGGGAGCTGTTTTTT,CASSLDGGPTGELFF
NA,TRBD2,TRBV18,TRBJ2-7,TGTGCCAGCTCACCCTCCCGGGGGGGAAACTCCTACGAGCAGTACTTC,CASSPSRGGNSYEQYF
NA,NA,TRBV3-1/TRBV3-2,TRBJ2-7,TGTGCCAGCAGCCAATTTGGACAGGGAGGGAGCTACGAGCAGTACTTC,CASSQFGQGGSYEQYF
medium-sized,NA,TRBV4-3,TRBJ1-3,TGCGCCAGCAGCCAAGCTATATACTCTGGAAACACCATATATTTT,CASSQAIYSGNTIYF
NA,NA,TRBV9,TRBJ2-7,TGTGCCAGCAGCCTTACTCCACTGGGCTACGAGCAGTACTTC,CASSLTPLGYEQYF
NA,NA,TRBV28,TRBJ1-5,TGTGCCAGCAGTTTATTGGGGGCGGGAAATCAGCCCCAGCATTTT,CASSLLGAGNQPQHF
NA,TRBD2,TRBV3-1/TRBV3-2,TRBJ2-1,TGTGCCAGCAGGTTGAGCGGGGGGGCGGATAATGAGCAGTTCTTC,CASRLSGGADNEQFF
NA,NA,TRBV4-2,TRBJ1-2,TGTGCCAGCAGCCCCCGCGGGGGTTCTCCCCTCTATGGCTACACCTTC,CASSPRGGSPLYGYTF
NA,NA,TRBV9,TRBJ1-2,TGTGCCAGCAGCGTAGTGGGGGCAGCGGACTATGGCTACACCTTC,CASSVVGAADYGYTF
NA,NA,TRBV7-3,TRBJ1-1,TGTGCCAGCAGCCCGGGAGGACAGATCAACACTGAAGCTTTCTTT,CASSPGGQINTEAFF
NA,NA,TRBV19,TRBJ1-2,TGTGCCAGTAGTATGAGCAGGGGTAACTATGGCTACACCTTC,CASSMSRGNYGYTF
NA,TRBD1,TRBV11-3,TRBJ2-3,TGTGCCAGCAGCTCCGGGACAGGGCTTACGCAGTATTTT,CASSSGTGLTQYF
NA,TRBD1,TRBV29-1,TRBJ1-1,TGCAGCGTCGAGGGACAGGGATGGAGCACTGAAGCTTTCTTT,CSVEGQGWSTEAFF
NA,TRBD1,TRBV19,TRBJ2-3,TGTGCCAGTAGTATGCCCAGGGCAGGGGGCCCCCGTACAGATACGCAGTATTTT,CASSMPRAGGPRTDTQYF
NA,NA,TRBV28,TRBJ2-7,TGTGCCAGCAGTTTGGGGCTCCCTAGGGTCGAGCAGTACTTC,CASSLGLPRVEQYF
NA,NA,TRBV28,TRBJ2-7,TGTGCCAGCGGGGTCGGGCAGTCCTACGAGCAGTACTTC,CASGVGQSYEQYF
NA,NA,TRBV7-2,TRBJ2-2,TGTGCCAGCAGCTTAGTCTATACCGGGGAGCTGTTTTTT,CASSLVYTGELFF
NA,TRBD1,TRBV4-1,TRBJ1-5,TGCGCCAGCAGCGTACGGACAGGGGACAGTCAGCCCCAGCATTTT,CASSVRTGDSQPQHF
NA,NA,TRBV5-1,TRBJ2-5,TGCGCCAGCAGCCAGGGGACTACACACCTCAAGCAGACCCAGTACTTC,CASSQGTTHLKQTQYF
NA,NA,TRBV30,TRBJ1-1,TGTGCCTGGACGGAGGGTGGGGTGAACACTGAAGCTTTCTTT,CAWTEGGVNTEAFF
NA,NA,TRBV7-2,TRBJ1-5,TGTGCCAGCAGCATGGAAACTCTCGGGGCCAATCAGCCCCAGCATTTT,CASSMETLGANQPQHF
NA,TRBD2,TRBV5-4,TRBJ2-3,TGTGCCAGCAGCTCGGGGGGAGGGAGCACAGATACGCAGTATTTT,CASSSGGGSTDTQYF
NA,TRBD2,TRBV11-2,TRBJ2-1,TGTGCCAGCAGGGGACTAAGCAATGGGCAGTTCTTC,CASRGLSNGQFF
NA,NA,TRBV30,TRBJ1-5,TGTGCCTGGAGTCTCGGGATCGGGGAGGTTAGCAATCAGCCCCAGCATTTT,CAWSLGIGEVSNQPQHF
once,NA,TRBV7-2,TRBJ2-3,TGTGCCAGCAGCCCGACAACATCCACAGATACGCAGTATTTT,CASSPTTSTDTQYF
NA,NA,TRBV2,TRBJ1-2,TGTGCCAGCAGTGTTCAGGAGGACAATGGCTACACCTTC,CASSVQEDNGYTF
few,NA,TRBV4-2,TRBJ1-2,TGTGCCAGCAGCCAAGAGCCCTGGGACACTTACTATGGCTACACCTTC,CASSQEPWDTYYGYTF